The sequence of this T cell receptor beta chain was determined in a study of PD-L1 blockade in urothelial cancer. Study overall: Patients commenced intravenous atezolizumab, 1,200 mg every 3 weeks, in 2014. Blood drawn 3 weeks (second dose) and 6 weeks after treatment start was analyzed.

The CDR3 consists of 15 residues. Germline trimming cut 0 bases from V and 6 bases from J; bases unmatched to any gene: 4. CDR1 and CDR2 (germline): MGHRA, YSYEKL. The data were produced by immunoSEQ multiplex PCR, yet TCRdb's version contains in-frame clones alone and is incomplete. The data show about 130,000 clones, with approximately 84% seen just once and 3.2% held by the top ten. Concerning this clone itself: The antigen is not known.

Whole-study findings and limits: Survival was better when pretreatment blood TCR clonality fell below the median. Tumor-associated blood clones were expanded more by durable-benefit patients at 3 weeks.

The time point: pretreatment peripheral blood. The clonotype was recovered from a man in his fifties or sixties with urothelial cancer. The V call is TRBV4-1, the J call TRBJ1-5, with TRBD1 matching over 8 bases. Sequenced here: PBMCs, sampled around atezolizumab (anti-PD-L1) treatment. The CDR3: CASSQEGQGSQPQHF. CDR3 nucleotides: TGCGCCAGCAGCCAAGAAGGACAGGGCAGTCAGCCCCAGCATTTT.